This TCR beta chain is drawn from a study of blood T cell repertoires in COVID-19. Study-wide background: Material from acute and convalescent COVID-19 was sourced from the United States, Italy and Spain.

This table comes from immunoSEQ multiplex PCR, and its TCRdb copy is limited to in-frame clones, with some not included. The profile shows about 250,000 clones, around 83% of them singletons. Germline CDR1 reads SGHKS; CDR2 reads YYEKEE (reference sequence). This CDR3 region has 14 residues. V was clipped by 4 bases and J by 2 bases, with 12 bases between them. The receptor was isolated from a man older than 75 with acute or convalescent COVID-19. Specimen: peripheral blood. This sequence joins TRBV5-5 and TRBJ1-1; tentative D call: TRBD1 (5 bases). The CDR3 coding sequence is TGTGCCAGCAGCCAACAGGTCGCCAACACTGAAGCTTTCTTT. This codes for CASSQQVANTEAFF.